The 10 T cell receptor beta chains listed next were all sequenced from one sample in a study of blood T cell repertoires in COVID-19. Assay: immunoSEQ multiplex PCR; the TCRdb copy retains only in-frame clones and omits some. The sample contains 200,000 or so clones, 84% of which appear only once. Sequencing used peripheral blood. These receptor sequences come from a woman aged 25 to 45 who had recovered from COVID-19.

This clone has just a few counts. The CDR3 DNA reads as TGTGCCAGCAGTAGCAGCGAGAACTATGGCTACACCTTC. This sequence encodes CASSSSENYGYTF. This chain connects TRBV28 to TRBJ1-2; D gene uncertain. Germline V gene lookup returns CDR1 MDHEN and CDR2 SYDVKM. The ends were cut back, 5 bases at V and 2 bases at J, with 9 bases in the middle. This CDR3 is 13 amino acids long.

The rearrangement links TRBV2 to TRBJ2-1; TRBD2 is a possible D gene (6 bases). This CDR3 is built from 12 residues. V was shortened by 8 bases and J by 8 bases, with 13 bases between the two germline ends. CDR1 and CDR2 from the germline V gene are SNHLY and FYNNEI. CDR3 DNA: TGTGCCAGCCTCGGGAGCCCCGATGAGCAGTTCTTC. Its protein is CASLGSPDEQFF.

The chain uses TRBV7-9 and TRBJ2-1; D possibly corresponds to TRBD2 (5 bases). Per germline, CDR1 SEHNR and CDR2 FQNEAQ (reference sequence). This CDR3 is 14 amino acids long. V lost 1 base and J 4 bases, leaving 8 bases between the germline ends. This CDR3 reads CASSLDRGYNEQFF. The CDR3 coding sequence is TGTGCCAGCAGCTTAGATCGGGGTTACAATGAGCAGTTCTTC.

In this sample, this clone turned up a few times. The V call is TRBV12-3 or TRBV12-4, the J call TRBJ1-1; D unclear. With 3 bases removed from V and 4 bases from J, the gap between germline ends came to 9 bases. The CDR3 has 13 residues. The CDR3 nucleotides are TGTGCCAGCAGTTTTCTCGGCGGCACTGAAGCTTTCTTT. This sequence encodes CASSFLGGTEAFF.

The chain couples TRBV10-3 to TRBJ1-2; D unresolved. The CDR3 length is 12 residues. Trimming shortened V by 4 bases and J by 7 bases, and 10 bases separated the two germline ends. Per the germline V gene, CDR1 is ENHRY and CDR2 is SYGVKD. The CDR3 sequence: CAISVSGSGYTF. The CDR3 DNA is TGTGCCATCAGTGTTTCAGGTAGTGGCTACACCTTC.

This clone was detected a few times. The chain has TRBV5-1 and TRBJ1-3, with D unclear. The CDR3 is made up of 14 amino acids. Deletions cut 2 bases from V and 6 bases from J, with 12 bases between. Looked up from germline, CDR1 is SGHRS and CDR2 is YFSETQ. The CDR3 bases are TGCGCCAGCAGCTTCGGTAGTGCTCTAAACACCATATATTTT. It specifies CASSFGSALNTIYF.

J is TRBJ2-5 and V is TRBV7-6, with D unresolved. This CDR3 region has 14 residues. Germline CDR1 SGHVS, CDR2 FNYEAQ. The V gene lost 2 bases and the J gene lost 5 bases, with 12 bases spanning the gap. The CDR3 DNA is TGTGCCAGCAGCTTATTGGCCTTTCCGGAGACCCAGTACTTC. This codes for CASSLLAFPETQYF.

This clone came up a few times. The J gene is TRBJ1-5, the V gene TRBV10-3; D uncertain. Germline CDR1 ENHRY, CDR2 SYGVKD. This CDR3 region has 11 residues. Trimming cost V 7 bases and J 4 bases, with 5 bases left between them. The DNA of the CDR3 is TGTGCCATCACCGGTAATCAGCCCCAGCATTTT. As protein: CAITGNQPQHF.

The chain uses TRBV30 and TRBJ2-7, with a weak D call TRBD2 (6 bases). Trimming cost V 1 base and J 9 bases, with 13 bases left between them. CDR3 length: 12 residues. CDR1 GTSNPN and CDR2 SVGIG come from the germline V gene (reference sequence). CDR3 nucleotide sequence: TGTGCCTGGAGTGAGGGCGGGATGGGGCAGTACTTC. The encoded protein is CAWSEGGMGQYF.

This chain links TRBV27 with TRBJ1-2, with 8 bases matching TRBD1. V lost 3 bases and J lost 8; bases outside the gene matches: 11. CDR3 length equals 15 residues. The germline gives CDR1 MNHEY, CDR2 SMNVEV (reference sequence). The chain's CDR3 is CASSFLRQGADGYTF. The CDR3 DNA follows: TGTGCCAGCAGTTTCCTTCGGCAGGGGGCAGACGGCTACACCTTC.